This entry describes one TCR beta chain. No cognate antigen has been identified for it. It has no much larger one-base neighbor in the sample; base qualities were not kept. TCRbeta CDR3 regions were immunosequenced from genomic DNA with the immunoSEQ Assay. Genomic DNA was amplified by bias-controlled multiplex PCR before high-throughput sequencing. Under the source paper's analysis protocol: To quantify the absolute abundance of each unique TCRbeta CDR3 region, the sequences were collapsed and filtered. Clonality was defined as 1 minus Pielou's evenness and was calculated using productive rearrangements only. A previously published method was used to identify clones whose frequencies were significantly greater in on-treatment samples than in baseline samples. TCRdb re-hosts the immuneACCESS table, in-frame sequences only. Its copies lack some clones; in the studies checked, an unresolved V gene accounts for under half of them, and the cause for the rest is not known. V and J calls and clone size are copied from that table; D and trimming were computed from the DNA. A total of about 32,000 clones appear in this sample, about four fifths of them only once. The ten largest clones add up to roughly 18% of the sample.

This record comes from a study of sequential checkpoint blockade in melanoma (dated by TCRdb to between 2017 and 2020). A note on the overall study: In a 1:1 randomization, patients received either first-line nivolumab then ipilimumab (arm A) or ipilimumab then nivolumab (arm B). Maintenance nivolumab came after both trial sequences.

For CDR1 and CDR2, the germline V gene (reference sequence) lists SEHNR and FQNEAQ. V is cut by 5 bases and J by 2 bases, and the space between the germline ends is 17 bases. The CDR3 covers 16 residues, taking in both the cysteine and the phenylalanine. The only DNA kept is the CDR3, 48 bases in frame from the first base. Overall study results and their limits: Larger, independent patient cohorts are needed to validate the response-prediction model that combines TCR metrics and mutation burden.

The treatment or condition label corresponds to: randomized to nivolumab then ipilimumab (arm A) or the reverse (arm B). No trial patient had received prior DNA-damaging chemotherapy. Live CD3+CD8+ cells negative for CD19 and CD56 were sorted from thawed PBMCs on a FACS Aria II flow cytometer. Samples were obtained from patients with melanoma enrolled in CheckMate 064, a randomized, open-label phase II trial of sequential checkpoint blockade. Peripheral blood mononuclear cells were obtained through leukapheresis, purified using Ficoll-Paque, and frozen in human serum containing approximately 9.3% DMSO. Immediately after sorting, the purity of sorted blood CD3+CD8+ cells was verified to be >98%, after which DNA was extracted.

This sequence was found in a human donor with melanoma. The material sequenced was CD8+ T cells sorted from blood (inferred from file names), taken from a patient given nivolumab and ipilimumab in sequence. The receptor chain draws on TRBV7-9 and TRBJ2-3, with TRBD2 perhaps the D gene, on 6 matching bases. The base sequence is TGTGCCAGCAGCCCGCCCGCTAGCGTTTTCACAGATACGCAGTATTTT. Its translation is CASSPPASVFTDTQYF.